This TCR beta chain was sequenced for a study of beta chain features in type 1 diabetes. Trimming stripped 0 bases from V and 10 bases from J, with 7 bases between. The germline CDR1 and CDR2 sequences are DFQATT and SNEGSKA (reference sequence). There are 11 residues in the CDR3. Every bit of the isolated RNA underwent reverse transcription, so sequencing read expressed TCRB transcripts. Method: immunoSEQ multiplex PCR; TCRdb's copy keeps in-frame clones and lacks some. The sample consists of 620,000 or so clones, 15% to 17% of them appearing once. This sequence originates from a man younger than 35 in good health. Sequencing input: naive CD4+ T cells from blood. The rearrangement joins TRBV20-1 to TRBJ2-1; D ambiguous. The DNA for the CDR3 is TGCAGTGCTAGAGAGTGGCGGGAGCAGTTCTTC. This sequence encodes CSAREWREQFF.